This T cell receptor (beta chain) is drawn from a study of T cells after yellow fever vaccination. Regarding the study as a whole: Overlap between CD4 and CD8 compartments was detected for a small share of clonotypes.

This clonotype was seen repeatedly, ten times or more. Its antigen remains unidentified. The authors made TCR cDNA by 5'RACE template switching, adding a universal primer site and UMIs. TCRdb recomputed calls from the 5' RACE reads with MiXCR, one row per CDR3 protein. The table lists 200,000 to 300,000 distinct CDR3 sequences, more than 6.5% of them singletons. This specimen was CD4+ T cells sorted from PBMCs, taken on the day of the yellow fever booster vaccination. The clonotype originates from a man aged 25-45 years who received the YFV17D yellow fever vaccine.

CDR3 region: CASSLGAAGELFF. The CDR3 DNA is TGTGCCAGCAGCTTAGGAGCCGCCGGGGAGCTGTTTTTT. The genes are TRBV7-3 and TRBJ2-2; D gene unclear. This CDR3 region has 13 residues. Germline V gene data show CDR1 as SGHTA and CDR2 as FQGTGA. V gave up 2 bases and J gave up 6 bases, with 7 bases separating them. Filled out from reference TRBV7-3 and TRBJ2-2, the complete variable domain reads GAGVSQTPSNKVTEKGKYVELRCDPISGHTALYWYRQSLGQGPEFLIYFQGTGAADDSGLPNDRFFAVRPEGSVSTLKIQRTERGDSAVYLCASSLGAAGELFFGEGSRLTVL.